What follows are 12 T cell receptor beta chains derived from one specimen sequenced in a study of blood T cell repertoires in COVID-19. Only in-frame clones appear in the TCRdb table, and some are missing; sequencing was by immunoSEQ multiplex PCR. The table lists about 120,000 clones, roughly nine tenths of them singletons. Sequencing was done on a sample of peripheral blood. These receptor sequences come from a man in his 70s who had recovered from COVID-19.

The J gene is TRBJ2-3, the V gene TRBV7-9; TRBD2 is a possible D gene (6 bases). V was pared by 4 bases and J by 2 bases, with 16 bases between. The CDR3 spans 16 residues. The V gene's germline CDR1 is SEHNR and CDR2 FQNEAQ (reference sequence). CDR3 in amino acids: CASSSFSGLNTDTQYF. CDR3 nucleotide sequence: TGTGCCAGCAGCTCCTTCAGCGGACTAAACACAGATACGCAGTATTTT. The full variable domain, rest sourced from reference TRBV7-9 and TRBJ2-3, is DTGVSQNPRHKITKRGQNVTFRCDPISEHNRLYWYRQTLGQGPEFLTYFQNEAQLEKSRLLSDRFSAERPKGSFSTLEIQRTEQGDSAMYLCASSSFSGLNTDTQYFGPGTRLTVL.

This clone was recorded at least ten times. The chain combines TRBV7-8 with TRBJ2-1, with a tentative D call TRBD2 (5 bases). Between the trimmed V and J ends, which lost 5 bases and 8 bases, there was a span of 13 bases. The CDR3 consists of 13 residues. Germline CDR1 reads SGHVS; CDR2 reads FQNEAQ. CDR3 nucleotides: TGTGCCAGCAGCCAACCGCCCGGGGATGAGCAGTTCTTC. It encodes CASSQPPGDEQFF.

The rearrangement joins TRBV5-1 to TRBJ2-3; 11 bases fit TRBD2. V dropped 0 bases and J dropped 4; count of bases not matched to a gene: 16. The CDR3 runs 20 residues. Germline loops: CDR1 SGHRS, CDR2 YFSETQ. The CDR3 reads CASSLDGGERLAGMSDTQYF. The CDR3, as DNA: TGCGCCAGCAGCTTGGATGGTGGGGAGAGACTAGCGGGAATGTCAGATACGCAGTATTTT.

This chain uses TRBV6-2 or TRBV6-3 with TRBJ2-1; 9 bases agree with TRBD2. V trimming: 4 bases; J trimming: 0 bases; junction bases outside the gene matches: 13. The germline V gene has CDR1 MNHEY and CDR2 SVGEGT. This CDR3 contains 19 residues. CDR3 protein: CASSSLGREGIYSYNEQFF. The CDR3 DNA reads as TGTGCCAGCAGTTCCTTGGGGCGGGAGGGAATTTACTCCTACAATGAGCAGTTCTTC.

This clone showed up just once. The rearrangement uses TRBV5-1 and TRBJ2-1, with D maybe TRBD1 (5 bases). This CDR3 contains 15 residues. With 0 bases removed from V and 7 bases from J, the gap between germline ends came to 14 bases. Germline V lookup: CDR1 SGHRS, CDR2 YFSETQ. CDR3 protein: CASSLEGRVGNEQFF. The CDR3 bases are TGCGCCAGCAGCTTGGAAGGCAGGGTTGGGAATGAGCAGTTCTTC. Complete variable domain (other parts from reference TRBV5-1 and TRBJ2-1): KAGVTQTPRYLIKTRGQQVTLSCSPISGHRSVSWYQQTPGQGLQFLFEYFSETQRNKGNFPGRFSGRQFSNSRSEMNVSTLELGDSALYLCASSLEGRVGNEQFFGPGTRLTVL.

This chain joins TRBV30 and TRBJ1-1, with D uncertain. Trimming removed 5 bases from V and 4 bases from J, with 11 bases in between. CDR1 is GTSNPN, CDR2 SVGIG, per germline (reference sequence). The CDR3 runs 12 residues. The CDR3 DNA reads as TGTGCCTGGGAGGGAGATTTCACTGAAGCTTTCTTT. The encoded protein is CAWEGDFTEAFF. The full variable domain, rest sourced from reference TRBV30 and TRBJ1-1, is SQTIHQWPATLVQPVGSPLSLECTVEGTSNPNLYWYRQAAGRGLQLLFYSVGIGQISSEVPQNLSASRPQDRQFILSSKKLLLSDSGFYLCAWEGDFTEAFFGQGTRLTVV.

This chain joins TRBV5-6 and TRBJ2-3; 10 bases match TRBD1. J was trimmed by 4 bases and V by 4 bases; bases with no gene match: 9. This CDR3 is 16 amino acids long. Germline loops: CDR1 SGHDT, CDR2 YYEEEE. The CDR3 region has the DNA TGTGCCAGCAGCCCGTTTGACAGGGGGCGCCCAGATACGCAGTATTTT. Translated: CASSPFDRGRPDTQYF. Complete variable domain (other parts from reference TRBV5-6 and TRBJ2-3): DAGVTQSPTHLIKTRGQQVTLRCSPKSGHDTVSWYQQALGQGPQFIFQYYEEEERQRGNFPDRFSGHQFPNYSSELNVNALLLGDSALYLCASSPFDRGRPDTQYFGPGTRLTVL.

This chain connects TRBV2 to TRBJ2-3; TRBD2 matches 9 bases. This CDR3 region has 14 residues. The germline V gene encodes CDR1 SNHLY and CDR2 FYNNEI. V lost 6 bases and J lost 2; bases outside the gene matches: 3. The chain's CDR3 is CASRRTSVTDTQYF. The CDR3, as DNA: TGTGCCAGCAGGAGGACTAGCGTCACAGATACGCAGTATTTT.

This clone appeared a single time. The chain recombines TRBV5-1 with TRBJ2-5, with TRBD1 identical over 9 bases. CDR3 size: 16 residues. Looked up from germline, CDR1 is SGHRS and CDR2 is YFSETQ. Trimming took 4 bases from V and 2 from J; bases not matched to a gene: 9. The CDR3 DNA sequence: TGCGCCAGCAGCAGGGGACAGGGCGCGCCACAAGAGACCCAGTACTTC. This encodes CASSRGQGAPQETQYF. Full variable domain (outside the CDR3, taken from reference TRBV5-1 and TRBJ2-5): KAGVTQTPRYLIKTRGQQVTLSCSPISGHRSVSWYQQTPGQGLQFLFEYFSETQRNKGNFPGRFSGRQFSNSRSEMNVSTLELGDSALYLCASSRGQGAPQETQYFGPGTRLLVL.

Only a few counts were recorded for this clone. The chain carries TRBV5-4 and TRBJ1-6; D is unresolved. This CDR3 spans 15 amino acids. V lost 0 bases and J 7 bases, leaving 11 bases between the germline ends. Looked up from germline, CDR1 is SGHNT and CDR2 is YYREEE (reference sequence). This chain's CDR3 is CASSLGADKNSPLHF. CDR3 nucleotide sequence: TGTGCCAGCAGCTTGGGGGCAGATAAAAATTCACCCCTCCACTTT.

V gene TRBV28 combines with J gene TRBJ2-5, with 13 bases lining up with TRBD2. The germline V gene has CDR1 MDHEN and CDR2 SYDVKM. The V segment lost 4 bases and the J segment 5 bases; nucleotides outside the gene matches: 10. The CDR3 runs 17 residues. The CDR3 sequence: CASSSLRLAGGGETQYF. As DNA, the CDR3 is TGTGCCAGCAGTTCATTACGACTAGCGGGAGGAGGTGAGACCCAGTACTTC.

The V and J genes are TRBV5-4 and TRBJ2-2, with D maybe TRBD2 (5 bases). V gave up 2 bases and J gave up 2 bases, with 10 bases separating them. Germline values: CDR1 SGHNT, CDR2 YYREEE (reference sequence). The CDR3 is made up of 15 amino acids. Here the CDR3 DNA reads TGTGCCAGCAGCTTCGGGGTTCGAAACACCGGGGAGCTGTTTTTT. It translates to CASSFGVRNTGELFF.